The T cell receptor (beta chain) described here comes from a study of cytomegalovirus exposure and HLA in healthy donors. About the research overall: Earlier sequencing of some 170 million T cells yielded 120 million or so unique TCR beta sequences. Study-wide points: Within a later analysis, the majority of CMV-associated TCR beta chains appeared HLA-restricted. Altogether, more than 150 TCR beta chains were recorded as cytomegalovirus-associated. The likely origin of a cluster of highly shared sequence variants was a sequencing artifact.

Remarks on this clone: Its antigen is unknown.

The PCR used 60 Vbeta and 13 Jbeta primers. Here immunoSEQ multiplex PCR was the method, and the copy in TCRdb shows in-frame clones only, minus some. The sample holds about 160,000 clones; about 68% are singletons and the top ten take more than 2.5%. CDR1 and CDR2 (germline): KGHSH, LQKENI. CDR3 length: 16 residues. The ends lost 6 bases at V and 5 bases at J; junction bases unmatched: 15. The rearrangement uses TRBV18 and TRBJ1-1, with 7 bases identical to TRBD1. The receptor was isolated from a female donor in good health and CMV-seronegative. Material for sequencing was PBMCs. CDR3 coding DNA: TGTGCCAGCTCCTTCGACAGGGTTGGGACAACGACTGAAGCTTTCTTT. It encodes CASSFDRVGTTTEAFF.